The 14 T cell receptor beta chains reported below all come from one sample, sequenced in a study of T cells in Graves' hyperthyroidism and ophthalmopathy. RNA transcripts were the template for amplifying TCR beta CDR3 regions. When the TCR CDR3 underwent first-round RT-PCR, the HTBI primer set was used. From the multiplex PCR reads, TCRdb called clonotypes with MiXCR, one entry per CDR3 protein. The data hold about 360,000 distinct CDR3 sequences, with less than 15% observed a single time. The sample taken for sequencing was blood. All receptors derive from a woman between 18 and 30 years old with Graves' hyperthyroidism.

This clonotype was found many times. The V gene is TRBV4-3, the J gene TRBJ2-1; no firm D call. Germline V gives CDR1 LGHNA, CDR2 YSLEER. V dropped 0 bases and J dropped 4 bases, with 13 bases sitting between them. The CDR3 is 16 residues long. CDR3 coding DNA: TGCGCCAGCAGCCAAGAAACCGGCCTGACTTACAATGAGCAGTTCTTC. Translation gives CASSQETGLTYNEQFF.

The table lists this clonotype with many counts. This chain links TRBV2 with TRBJ1-2, with 9 bases identical to TRBD1. Trimming removed 8 bases from V and 6 bases from J; junction bases left unmatched: 7. Germline V gives CDR1 SNHLY, CDR2 FYNNEI. CDR3 size: 13 residues. The CDR3 DNA is TGTGCCAGCTCACCGACAGGGGGTAATGGCTACACCTTC. Its translation is CASSPTGGNGYTF.

This clonotype was counted many times. This chain connects TRBV28 to TRBJ2-7; tentatively, D is TRBD1 (6 bases). CDR3 length: 13 residues. Germline V lookup: CDR1 MDHEN, CDR2 SYDVKM. Trimming took off 2 bases at V and 6 bases at J, with 11 bases between the two ends. CDR3 sequence: CASSLGQPIEQYF. As DNA, the CDR3 is TGTGCCAGCAGTTTAGGACAGCCGATCGAGCAGTACTTC.

The table lists this clonotype with many counts. The chain has TRBV5-5 and TRBJ1-5, with D perhaps TRBD1 (5 bases). Germline values: CDR1 SGHKS, CDR2 YYEKEE (reference sequence). The CDR3 runs 16 residues. Trimming removed 4 bases at V and 2 bases at J, with 16 bases between. The CDR3 region is CASSRSGGGGNQPQHF. CDR3 bases: TGTGCCAGCAGCCGGAGCGGGGGAGGGGGCAATCAGCCCCAGCATTTT.

This clonotype was found many times. This rearrangement joins TRBV6-2 or TRBV6-3 to TRBJ2-3; 9 bases line up with TRBD2. The CDR3 totals 19 residues. With 6 bases clipped from V and 1 base from J, the junction kept 17 bases outside the gene matches. The V gene's germline CDR1 is MNHEY and CDR2 SVGEGT. The CDR3 region has the DNA TGTGCCAGCAGCTATTCAATCGGTAGCGGGAGTAGACGCACAGATACGCAGTATTTT. Translating it yields CASSYSIGSGSRRTDTQYF.

This chain connects TRBV27 to TRBJ1-5; unclear D gene. The CDR3 sequence is 11 residues long. CDR1 and CDR2 from the germline V gene are MNHEY and SMNVEV (reference sequence). V lost 10 bases and J lost 5, with 9 bases in between. The CDR3 reads CAITEDQPQHF. The CDR3 DNA reads as TGTGCCATCACAGAGGATCAGCCCCAGCATTTT.

This clonotype was found many times. The chain has TRBV6-1 and TRBJ1-5; 7 bases line up with TRBD1. The CDR3 runs to 14 residues. V lost 6 bases and J lost 4; bases outside the gene matches: 6. CDR1 MNHNS and CDR2 SASEGT come from the germline V gene. CDR3 amino acids: CASSSGQKNQPQHF. The CDR3 bases are TGTGCCAGCAGCTCGGGACAGAAAAATCAGCCCCAGCATTTT.

This clonotype was counted ten times or more. The chain couples TRBV2 to TRBJ2-2; tentatively, D is TRBD1 (6 bases). Germline loops: CDR1 SNHLY, CDR2 FYNNEI. This CDR3 spans 15 amino acids. V shed 6 bases and J shed 4 bases, with 15 bases lying between them. CDR3 region: CASSPRTGITGELFF. In DNA form, the CDR3 reads TGTGCCAGCAGCCCTAGAACAGGGATCACCGGGGAGCTGTTTTTT.

This clonotype was detected a few times. The genes are TRBV20-1 and TRBJ2-2; 12 bases agree with TRBD2. The trim removed 3 bases at V and 1 base at J, leaving 6 bases unmatched. Per the germline V gene, CDR1 is DFQATT and CDR2 is SNEGSKA (reference sequence). This CDR3 spans 17 amino acids. CDR3 sequence (DNA): TGCAGTGCTAGTTTGCCGGGACTAGCGGGGAACACCGGGGAGCTGTTTTTT. It codes for CSASLPGLAGNTGELFF.

This clonotype has at least ten counts. The genes are TRBV11-2 and TRBJ2-5; D unclear. This CDR3 is 14 amino acids long. The V gene's germline CDR1 is SGHAT and CDR2 FQNNGV. Trimming took 4 bases from V and 2 from J, leaving 11 bases between them. CDR3 DNA: TGTGCCAGCAGCTCCCTAGTGCCTCAAGAGACCCAGTACTTC. This translates into CASSSLVPQETQYF.

The rearrangement links TRBV30 to TRBJ2-2, with D tentatively TRBD1 (5 bases). The CDR3 length is 15 residues. V shed 3 bases and J shed 3 bases, with 14 bases lying between them. Per the germline V gene, CDR1 is GTSNPN and CDR2 is SVGIG (reference sequence). The CDR3, as DNA: TGTGCCTGGAGGAAAGCCACAGGTCACACCGGGGAGCTGTTTTTT. Its protein product is CAWRKATGHTGELFF.

The CDR3 nucleotides are TGTGCCAGCAGCCAATACGACCTAGGGACCCTCGTGGCCTACGAGCAGTACTTC. Protein product: CASSQYDLGTLVAYEQYF. The chain employs TRBV4-2 and TRBJ2-7, with D perhaps TRBD1 or TRBD2 (5 bases each). V was shortened by 2 bases and J by 2 bases, with 22 bases between the two germline ends. The germline V gene has CDR1 LGHNA and CDR2 YNFKEQ. This CDR3 has 18 amino acids.

There are many counts of this clonotype. The chain has TRBV5-4 and TRBJ2-5; 10 bases are shared with TRBD2. J gave up 4 bases and V 4 bases, and 7 bases lay outside the gene matches. CDR1 and CDR2 (germline): SGHNT, YYREEE (reference sequence). CDR3 length: 15 amino acids. The CDR3 protein is CASSKTAGGRETQYF. DNA for the CDR3: TGTGCCAGCAGCAAAACAGCGGGGGGGCGAGAGACCCAGTACTTC. Full variable domain (missing parts from reference TRBV5-4 and TRBJ2-5): ETGVTQSPTHLIKTRGQQVTLRCSSQSGHNTVSWYQQALGQGPQFIFQYYREEENGRGNFPPRFSGLQFPNYSSELNVNALELDDSALYLCASSKTAGGRETQYFGPGTRLLVL.

The J gene is TRBJ1-5, the V gene TRBV18, with 8 positions matching TRBD1. The germline CDR1 and CDR2 sequences are KGHSH and LQKENI. The trim removed 4 bases at V and 4 bases at J, leaving 9 bases unmatched. The CDR3 sequence is 16 residues long. The CDR3 sequence is CASSHGQGLHNQPQHF. Written as DNA, the CDR3 is TGTGCCAGCTCACACGGACAGGGCCTCCATAATCAGCCCCAGCATTTT. The full variable domain, its missing parts supplied by reference TRBV18 and TRBJ1-5, is NAGVMQNPRHLVRRRGQEARLRCSPMKGHSHVYWYRQLPEEGLKFMVYLQKENIIDESGMPKERFSAEFPKEGPSILRIQQVVRGDSAAYFCASSHGQGLHNQPQHFGDGTRLSIL.